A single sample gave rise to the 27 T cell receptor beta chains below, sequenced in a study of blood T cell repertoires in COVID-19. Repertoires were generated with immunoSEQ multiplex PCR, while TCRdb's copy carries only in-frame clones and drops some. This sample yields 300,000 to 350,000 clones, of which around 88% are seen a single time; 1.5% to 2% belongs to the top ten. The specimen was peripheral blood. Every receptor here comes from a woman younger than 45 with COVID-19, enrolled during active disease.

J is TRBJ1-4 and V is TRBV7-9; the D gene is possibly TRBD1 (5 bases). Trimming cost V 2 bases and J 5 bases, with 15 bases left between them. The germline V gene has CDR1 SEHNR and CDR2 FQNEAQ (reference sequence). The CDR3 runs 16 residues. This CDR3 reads CASSLNAQGVNEKLFF. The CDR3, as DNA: TGTGCCAGCAGCTTAAATGCACAAGGGGTCAATGAAAAACTGTTTTTT.

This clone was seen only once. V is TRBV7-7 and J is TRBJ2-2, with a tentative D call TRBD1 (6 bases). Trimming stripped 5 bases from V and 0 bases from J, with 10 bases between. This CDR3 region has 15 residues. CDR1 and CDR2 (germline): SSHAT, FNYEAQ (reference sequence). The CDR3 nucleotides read TGTGCCAGCAGCCCAGGGGCGTCGAACACCGGGGAGCTGTTTTTT. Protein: CASSPGASNTGELFF.

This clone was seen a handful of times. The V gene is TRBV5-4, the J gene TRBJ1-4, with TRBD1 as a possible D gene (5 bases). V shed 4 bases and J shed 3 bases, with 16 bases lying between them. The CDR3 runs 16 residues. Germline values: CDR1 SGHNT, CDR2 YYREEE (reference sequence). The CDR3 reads CASSAVGGGPNEKLFF. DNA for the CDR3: TGTGCCAGCAGCGCAGTCGGGGGAGGCCCTAATGAAAAACTGTTTTTT.

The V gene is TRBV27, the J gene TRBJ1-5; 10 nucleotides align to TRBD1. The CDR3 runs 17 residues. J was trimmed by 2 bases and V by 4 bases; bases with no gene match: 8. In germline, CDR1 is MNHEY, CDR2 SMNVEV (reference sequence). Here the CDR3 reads CASSSGQGGYGNQPQHF. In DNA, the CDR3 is TGTGCCAGCAGTTCTGGACAGGGGGGTTATGGCAATCAGCCCCAGCATTTT.

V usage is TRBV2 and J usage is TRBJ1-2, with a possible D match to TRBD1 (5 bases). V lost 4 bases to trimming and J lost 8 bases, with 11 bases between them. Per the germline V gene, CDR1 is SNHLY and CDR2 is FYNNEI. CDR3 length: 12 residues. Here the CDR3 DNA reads TGTGCCAGCAGTGGAGGCGGGGGAGGCTACACCTTC. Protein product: CASSGGGGGYTF.

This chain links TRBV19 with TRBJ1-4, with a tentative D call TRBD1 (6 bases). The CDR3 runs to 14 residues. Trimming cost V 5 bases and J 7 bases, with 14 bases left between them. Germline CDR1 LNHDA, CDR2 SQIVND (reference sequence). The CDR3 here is CASSYRAGLEKLFF. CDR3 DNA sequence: TGTGCCAGTAGTTACAGGGCCGGTCTTGAAAAACTGTTTTTT.

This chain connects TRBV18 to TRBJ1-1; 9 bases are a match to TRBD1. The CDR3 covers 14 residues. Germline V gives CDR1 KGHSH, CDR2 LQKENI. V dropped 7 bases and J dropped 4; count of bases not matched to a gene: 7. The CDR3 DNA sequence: TGTGCCAGCTTAGATGGACAGGGGCGCACTGAAGCTTTCTTT. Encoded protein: CASLDGQGRTEAFF.

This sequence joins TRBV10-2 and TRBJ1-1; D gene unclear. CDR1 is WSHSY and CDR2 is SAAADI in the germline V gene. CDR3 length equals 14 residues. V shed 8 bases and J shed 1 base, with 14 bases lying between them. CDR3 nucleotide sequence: TGCGCCAGCGGAGGGAGGATGAAGAACACTGAAGCTTTCTTT. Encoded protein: CASGGRMKNTEAFF.

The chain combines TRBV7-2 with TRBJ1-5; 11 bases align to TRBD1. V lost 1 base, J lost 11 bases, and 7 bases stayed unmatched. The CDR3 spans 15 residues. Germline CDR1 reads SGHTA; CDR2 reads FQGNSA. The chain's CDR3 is CASSLEGTGGASQHF. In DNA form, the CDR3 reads TGTGCCAGCAGCTTAGAAGGGACAGGGGGGGCCTCCCAGCATTTT.

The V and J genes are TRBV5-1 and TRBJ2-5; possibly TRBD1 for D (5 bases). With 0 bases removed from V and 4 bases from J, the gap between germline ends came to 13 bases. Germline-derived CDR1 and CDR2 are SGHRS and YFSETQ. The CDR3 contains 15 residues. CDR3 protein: CASSLAWPQGETQYF. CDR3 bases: TGCGCCAGCAGCTTGGCTTGGCCTCAGGGAGAGACCCAGTACTTC.

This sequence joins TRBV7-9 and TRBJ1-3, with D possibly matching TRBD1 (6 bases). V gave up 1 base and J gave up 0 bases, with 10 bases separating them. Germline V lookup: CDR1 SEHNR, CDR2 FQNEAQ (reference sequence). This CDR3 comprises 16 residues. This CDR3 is CASSLGGPNSGNTIYF. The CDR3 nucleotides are TGTGCCAGCAGCTTAGGGGGGCCGAACTCTGGAAACACCATATATTTT.

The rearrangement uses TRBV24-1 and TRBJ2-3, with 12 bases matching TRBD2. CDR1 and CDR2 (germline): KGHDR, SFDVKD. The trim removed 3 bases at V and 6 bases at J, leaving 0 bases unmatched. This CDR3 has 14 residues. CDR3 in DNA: TGTGCCACCAGTGATACTAGCGGGGGGGATACGCAGTATTTT. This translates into CATSDTSGGDTQYF.

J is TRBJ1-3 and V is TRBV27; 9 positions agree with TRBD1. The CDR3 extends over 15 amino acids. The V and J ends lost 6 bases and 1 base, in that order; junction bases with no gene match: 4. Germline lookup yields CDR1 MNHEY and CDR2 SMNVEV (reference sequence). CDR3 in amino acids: CASRGTGRSGNTIYF. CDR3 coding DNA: TGTGCCAGCAGAGGGACAGGGAGATCTGGAAACACCATATATTTT.

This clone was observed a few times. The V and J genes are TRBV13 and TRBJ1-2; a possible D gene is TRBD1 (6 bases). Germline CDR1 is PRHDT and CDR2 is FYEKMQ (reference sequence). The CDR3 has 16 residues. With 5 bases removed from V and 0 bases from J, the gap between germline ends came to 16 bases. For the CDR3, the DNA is TGTGCCAGCAGCGTATGGACAGAGACCACTAACTATGGCTACACCTTC. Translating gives CASSVWTETTNYGYTF.

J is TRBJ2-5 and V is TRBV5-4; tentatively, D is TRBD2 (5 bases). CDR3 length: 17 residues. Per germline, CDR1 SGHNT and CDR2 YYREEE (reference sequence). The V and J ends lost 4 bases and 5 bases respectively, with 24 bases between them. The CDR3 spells CASSQKPSFIRRETQYF. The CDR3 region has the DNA TGTGCCAGCAGCCAGAAACCTAGCTTTATACGTCGGGAGACCCAGTACTTC.

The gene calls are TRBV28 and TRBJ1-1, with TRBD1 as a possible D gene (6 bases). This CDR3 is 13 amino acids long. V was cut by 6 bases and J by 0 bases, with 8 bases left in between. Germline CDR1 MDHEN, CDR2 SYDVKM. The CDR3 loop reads CASRDSLNTEAFF. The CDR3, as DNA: TGTGCCAGCAGGGACAGTCTGAACACTGAAGCTTTCTTT.

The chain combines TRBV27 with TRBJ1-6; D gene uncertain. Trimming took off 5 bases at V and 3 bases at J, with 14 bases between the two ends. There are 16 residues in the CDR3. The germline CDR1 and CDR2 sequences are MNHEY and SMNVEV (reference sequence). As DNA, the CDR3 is TGTGCCAGCAGTCCCAGAGGTGCGTTCTATAATTCACCCCTCCACTTT. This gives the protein CASSPRGAFYNSPLHF.

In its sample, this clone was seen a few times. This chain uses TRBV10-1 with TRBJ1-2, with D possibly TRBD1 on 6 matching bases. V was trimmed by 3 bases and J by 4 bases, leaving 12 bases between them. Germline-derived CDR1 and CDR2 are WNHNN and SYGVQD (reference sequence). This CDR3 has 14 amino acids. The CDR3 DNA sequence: TGCGCCAGCAGTGAAGAACAGGGTCCCTATGGCTACACCTTC. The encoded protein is CASSEEQGPYGYTF.

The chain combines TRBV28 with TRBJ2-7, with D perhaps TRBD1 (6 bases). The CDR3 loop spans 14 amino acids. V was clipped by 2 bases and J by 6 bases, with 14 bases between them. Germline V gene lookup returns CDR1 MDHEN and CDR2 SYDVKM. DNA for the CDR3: TGTGCCAGCAGTTTAAATGGCGCCAGGGGCGAGCAGTACGTC. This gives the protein CASSLNGARGEQYV.

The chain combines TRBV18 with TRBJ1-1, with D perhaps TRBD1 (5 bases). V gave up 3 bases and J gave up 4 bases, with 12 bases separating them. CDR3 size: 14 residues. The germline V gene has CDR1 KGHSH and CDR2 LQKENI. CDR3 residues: CASSPLSGGTEAFF. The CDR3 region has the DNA TGTGCCAGCTCACCCCTCTCCGGGGGCACTGAAGCTTTCTTT.

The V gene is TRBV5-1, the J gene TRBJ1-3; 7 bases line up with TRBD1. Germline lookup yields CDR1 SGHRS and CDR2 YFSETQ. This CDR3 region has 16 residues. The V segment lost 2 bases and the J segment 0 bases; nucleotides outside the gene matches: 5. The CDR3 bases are TGCGCCAGCAGCTTCGACCCAGGGGGCTCTGGAAACACCATATATTTT. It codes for CASSFDPGGSGNTIYF.

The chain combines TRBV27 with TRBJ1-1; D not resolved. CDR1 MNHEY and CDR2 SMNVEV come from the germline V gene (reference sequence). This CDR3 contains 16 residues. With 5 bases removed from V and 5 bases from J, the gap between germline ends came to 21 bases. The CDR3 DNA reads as TGTGCCAGCAGTCCACGGTGGGGAGGGTTCGGAACTGAAGCTTTCTTT. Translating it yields CASSPRWGGFGTEAFF.

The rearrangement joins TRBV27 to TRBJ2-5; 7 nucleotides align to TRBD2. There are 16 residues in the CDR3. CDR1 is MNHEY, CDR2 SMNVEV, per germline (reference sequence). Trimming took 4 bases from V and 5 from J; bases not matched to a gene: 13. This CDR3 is CASSSYERGGQETQYF. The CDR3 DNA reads TGTGCCAGCAGTTCCTATGAGCGGGGAGGCCAGGAGACCCAGTACTTC.

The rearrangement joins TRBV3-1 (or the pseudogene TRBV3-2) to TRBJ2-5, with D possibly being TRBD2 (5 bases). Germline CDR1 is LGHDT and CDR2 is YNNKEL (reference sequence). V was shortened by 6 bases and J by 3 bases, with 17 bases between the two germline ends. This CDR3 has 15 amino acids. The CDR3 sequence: CASRDDGVLEETQYF. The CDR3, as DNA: TGTGCCAGCAGGGACGACGGGGTACTAGAAGAGACCCAGTACTTC.

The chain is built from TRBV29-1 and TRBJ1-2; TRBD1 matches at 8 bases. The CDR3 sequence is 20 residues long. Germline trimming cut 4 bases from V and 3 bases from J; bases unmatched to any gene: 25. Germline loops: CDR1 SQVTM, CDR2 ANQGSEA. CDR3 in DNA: TGCAGCGTTGGGGCCCGTTTAGGGACAGGACAGGGAAGAAATCACTATGGCTACACCTTC. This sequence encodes CSVGARLGTGQGRNHYGYTF. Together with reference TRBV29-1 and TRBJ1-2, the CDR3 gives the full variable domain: SAVISQKPSRDICQRGTSLTIQCQVDSQVTMMFWYRQQPGQSLTLIATANQGSEATYESGFVIDKFPISRPNLTFSTLTVSNMSPEDSSIYLCSVGARLGTGQGRNHYGYTFGSGTRLTVV.

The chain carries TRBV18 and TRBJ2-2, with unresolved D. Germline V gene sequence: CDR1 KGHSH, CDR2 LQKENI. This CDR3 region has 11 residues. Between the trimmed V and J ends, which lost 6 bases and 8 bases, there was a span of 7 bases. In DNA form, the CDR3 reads TGTGCCAGCTCCGAGCGTGGGGAGCTGTTTTTT. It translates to CASSERGELFF.

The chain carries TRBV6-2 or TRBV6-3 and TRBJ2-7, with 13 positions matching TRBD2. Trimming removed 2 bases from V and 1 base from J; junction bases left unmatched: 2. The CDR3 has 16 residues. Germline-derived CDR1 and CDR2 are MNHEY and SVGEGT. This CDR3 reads CASSYRTSGGSYEQYF. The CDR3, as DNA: TGTGCCAGCAGTTACCGGACTAGCGGGGGATCCTACGAGCAGTACTTC.